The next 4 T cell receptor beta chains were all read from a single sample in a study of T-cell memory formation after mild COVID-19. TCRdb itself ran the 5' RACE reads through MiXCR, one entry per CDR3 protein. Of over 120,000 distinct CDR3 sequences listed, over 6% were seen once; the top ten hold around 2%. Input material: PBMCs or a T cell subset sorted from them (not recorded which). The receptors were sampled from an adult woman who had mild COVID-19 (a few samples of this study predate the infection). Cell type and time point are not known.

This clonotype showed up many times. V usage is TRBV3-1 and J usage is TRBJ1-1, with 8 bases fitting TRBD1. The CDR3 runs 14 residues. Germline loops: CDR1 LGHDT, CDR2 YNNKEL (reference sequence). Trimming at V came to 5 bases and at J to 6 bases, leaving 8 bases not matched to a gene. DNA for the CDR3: TGTGCCAGCAGCGACGGACAGGGTAGGTCTGAAGCTTTCTTT. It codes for CASSDGQGRSEAFF.

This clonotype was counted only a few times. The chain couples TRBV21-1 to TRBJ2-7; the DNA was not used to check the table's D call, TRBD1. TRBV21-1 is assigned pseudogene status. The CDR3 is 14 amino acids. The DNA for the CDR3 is TGTGCCAGCAGCACCCGGGACAGGCACTACGAGCAGTACTTC. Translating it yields CASSTRDRHYEQYF.

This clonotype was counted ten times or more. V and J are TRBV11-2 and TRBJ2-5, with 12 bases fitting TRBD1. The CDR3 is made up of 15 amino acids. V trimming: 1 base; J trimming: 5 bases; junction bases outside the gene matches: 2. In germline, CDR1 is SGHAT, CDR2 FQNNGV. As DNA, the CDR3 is TGTGCCAGCAGCTTAGGGGACAGGGGGCGCGAGACCCAGTACTTC. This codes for CASSLGDRGRETQYF. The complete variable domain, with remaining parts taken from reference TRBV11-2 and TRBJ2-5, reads EAGVAQSPRYKIIEKRQSVAFWCNPISGHATLYWYQQILGQGPKLLIQFQNNGVVDDSQLPKDRFSAERLKGVDSTLKIQPAKLEDSAVYLCASSLGDRGRETQYFGPGTRLLVL.

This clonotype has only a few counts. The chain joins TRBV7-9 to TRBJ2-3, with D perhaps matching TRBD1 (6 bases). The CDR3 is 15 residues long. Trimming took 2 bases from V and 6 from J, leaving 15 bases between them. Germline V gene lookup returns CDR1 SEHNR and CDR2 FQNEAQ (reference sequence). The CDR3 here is CASSLYRTDQDTQYF. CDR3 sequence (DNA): TGTGCCAGCAGCTTATATCGGACAGATCAGGATACGCAGTATTTT. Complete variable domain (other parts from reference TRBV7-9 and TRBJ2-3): DTGVSQNPRHKITKRGQNVTFRCDPISEHNRLYWYRQTLGQGPEFLTYFQNEAQLEKSRLLSDRFSAERPKGSFSTLEIQRTEQGDSAMYLCASSLYRTDQDTQYFGPGTRLTVL.